The 32 T cell receptor beta chains in this list originate from one sample, sequenced in a study of control samples from healthy donors and cancer patients. The assay was immunoSEQ multiplex PCR, and TCRdb's table has in-frame clones only and misses some. The profile shows about 63,000 clones, approximately 85% of them singletons. The sample comprised blood. These receptors were obtained from a man between 40 and 49 years old in good health.

This chain joins TRBV13 and TRBJ2-7; D not resolved. V was clipped by 5 bases and J by 2 bases, with 13 bases between them. Germline loops: CDR1 PRHDT, CDR2 FYEKMQ (reference sequence). The CDR3 consists of 14 residues. In nucleotides, the CDR3 is TGTGCCAGCAGCCCCTTGAGGAAGACCTACGAGCAGTACTTC. Protein: CASSPLRKTYEQYF.

The rearrangement links TRBV30 to TRBJ1-2; D unclear. Germline-derived CDR1 and CDR2 are GTSNPN and SVGIG (reference sequence). The CDR3 has 10 residues. The V and J ends lost 4 bases and 3 bases respectively, with 3 bases between them. CDR3 sequence reads: CAWIDYGYTF. CDR3 nucleotide sequence: TGTGCCTGGATTGACTATGGCTACACCTTC.

The V and J genes are TRBV30 and TRBJ2-1; D gene uncertain. Germline CDR1 reads GTSNPN; CDR2 reads SVGIG (reference sequence). This CDR3 region has 13 residues. Trimming left V 0 bases short and J 7 bases short, with 10 bases between. This chain's CDR3 is CAWSVGVTNEQFF. The CDR3 DNA reads TGTGCCTGGAGTGTGGGCGTAACGAATGAGCAGTTCTTC.

This clone came up a few times. V usage is TRBV24-1 and J usage is TRBJ1-5, with no clear D. This CDR3 has 13 amino acids. V gave up 4 bases and J gave up 4 bases, with 7 bases separating them. Per the germline V gene, CDR1 is KGHDR and CDR2 is SFDVKD. In DNA, the CDR3 is TGTGCCACCAGTGAGAGTCAGAATCAGCCCCAGCATTTT. Translation gives CATSESQNQPQHF.

The rearrangement joins TRBV2 to TRBJ2-7, with D unclear. CDR1 SNHLY and CDR2 FYNNEI come from the germline V gene. V lost 4 bases and J lost 6, with 13 bases in between. The CDR3 is made up of 13 amino acids. The CDR3 protein is CASSVMTTVEQYF. The CDR3 DNA follows: TGTGCCAGCAGTGTAATGACCACAGTCGAGCAGTACTTC.

This sequence joins TRBV30 and TRBJ1-6; D is perhaps TRBD1 (6 bases). This CDR3 has 13 amino acids. Per the germline V gene, CDR1 is GTSNPN and CDR2 is SVGIG (reference sequence). V gave up 3 bases and J gave up 15 bases, with 18 bases separating them. The CDR3, as DNA: TGTGCCTGGAGGGCTGAAACGACAGGCTTCCTCCACTTT. Translation: CAWRAETTGFLHF.

V usage is TRBV18 and J usage is TRBJ1-1, with 10 bases fitting TRBD1. This CDR3 is 15 amino acids long. The junction had 2 bases not matched to a gene; V was cut back by 3 bases and J by 1 base. Germline CDR1 is KGHSH and CDR2 is LQKENI. As DNA, the CDR3 is TGTGCCAGCTCACCCTGGGACAGGGGGAACACTGAAGCTTTCTTT. Translation: CASSPWDRGNTEAFF.

The V and J genes are TRBV3-1 (or the pseudogene TRBV3-2) and TRBJ2-7; D unclear. CDR3 length equals 13 residues. The germline V gene has CDR1 LGHDT and CDR2 YNNKEL (reference sequence). Trimming shortened V by 4 bases and J by 0 bases, and 7 bases separated the two germline ends. In DNA, the CDR3 is TGTGCCAGCAGCCGGCAAAGCTCCTACGAGCAGTACTTC. It encodes CASSRQSSYEQYF.

V and J are TRBV24-1 and TRBJ1-2; D gene ambiguous. The germline V gene encodes CDR1 KGHDR and CDR2 SFDVKD. V lost 3 bases to trimming and J lost 9 bases, with 13 bases between them. The CDR3 extends over 13 amino acids. In DNA, the CDR3 is TGTGCCACCAGTGATCCCGCTGCCGTAAGCTACACCTTC. It specifies CATSDPAAVSYTF.

This chain links TRBV6-5 with TRBJ2-7; TRBD1 agrees at 8 bases. Trimming at V came to 9 bases and at J to 6 bases, leaving 7 bases not matched to a gene. CDR1 MNHEY and CDR2 SVGAGI come from the germline V gene. CDR3 size: 12 residues. This CDR3 is CASGTGDLEQYF. CDR3 nucleotide sequence: TGTGCCAGTGGGACAGGAGATCTCGAGCAGTACTTC.

The chain recombines TRBV24-1 with TRBJ1-5; no clear D gene. Trimming removed 2 bases at V and 8 bases at J, with 12 bases between. The germline gives CDR1 KGHDR, CDR2 SFDVKD. The CDR3 runs to 14 residues. CDR3 sequence (DNA): TGTGCCACCAGTGATTGGGCCACGAGGGAGCCCCAGCATTTT. As protein: CATSDWATREPQHF.

The chain couples TRBV10-3 to TRBJ2-2, with D perhaps matching TRBD1 (5 bases). The germline V gene encodes CDR1 ENHRY and CDR2 SYGVKD. V lost 10 bases to trimming and J lost 4 bases, with 13 bases between them. CDR3 length: 13 residues. CDR3 sequence (DNA): TGTGCCACCCAGGGATCGGGCACCGGGGAGCTGTTTTTT. Its protein is CATQGSGTGELFF.

The CDR3 region has the DNA TGTGCCAGTAGTATGCAGGGGGCAGATACGCAGTATTTT. Protein: CASSMQGADTQYF. The genes are TRBV19 and TRBJ2-3; 7 bases agree with TRBD1. CDR1 and CDR2 from the germline V gene are LNHDA and SQIVND (reference sequence). The junction had 1 base not matched to a gene; V was cut back by 3 bases and J by 4 bases. The CDR3 is made up of 13 amino acids.

This chain connects TRBV3-1 (or the pseudogene TRBV3-2) to TRBJ1-1, with no clear D. Germline lookup yields CDR1 LGHDT and CDR2 YNNKEL (reference sequence). The CDR3 sequence is 17 residues long. Trimming took 0 bases from V and 5 from J, leaving 19 bases between them. CDR3 DNA sequence: TGTGCCAGCAGCCAAGATCCCCTAGCCCGCTTGGGTACTGAAGCTTTCTTT. Protein: CASSQDPLARLGTEAFF.

The chain employs TRBV9 and TRBJ2-2; D is possibly TRBD2 (5 bases). The CDR3 covers 13 residues. Trimming shortened V by 3 bases and J by 4 bases, and 7 bases separated the two germline ends. Germline V gives CDR1 SGDLS, CDR2 YYNGEE. The CDR3 loop is CASSGSGTGELFF. CDR3 sequence (DNA): TGTGCCAGCAGCGGCAGCGGCACCGGGGAGCTGTTTTTT.

V is TRBV4-1 and J is TRBJ1-6, with 7 bases aligning to TRBD1. The CDR3 loop spans 14 amino acids. The V gene end was trimmed by 6 bases and the J gene end by 5 bases; junction bases not matched to a gene: 4. The V gene's germline CDR1 is MGHRA and CDR2 YSYEKL. The CDR3 loop is CASSGTANNSPLHF. CDR3 in DNA: TGCGCCAGCAGTGGGACAGCGAATAATTCACCCCTCCACTTT.

This clone was recorded only once. This sequence joins TRBV7-9 and TRBJ2-1; 7 positions agree with TRBD2. CDR1 SEHNR and CDR2 FQNEAQ come from the germline V gene (reference sequence). The CDR3 covers 14 residues. The V and J ends lost 5 bases and 15 bases, in that order; junction bases with no gene match: 16. The CDR3 sequence is CASSTPTAAGFPFF. In nucleotides, the CDR3 is TGTGCCAGCAGCACCCCCACGGCAGCGGGGTTTCCGTTCTTC.

About this clone: Other DNA sequences in this specimen translate into the identical CDR3. This sequence joins TRBV12-3 or TRBV12-4 and TRBJ1-1; D is unresolved. The germline V and J ends were trimmed by 1 base and 4 bases, with 1 base remaining between them. The CDR3 extends over 11 amino acids. The CDR3, as DNA: TGTGCCAGCAGTTTAGGCACTGAAGCTTTCTTT. Translation: CASSLGTEAFF.

This sequence joins TRBV6-2 or TRBV6-3 and TRBJ2-3; 15 bases line up with TRBD2. This CDR3 contains 19 residues. Looked up from germline, CDR1 is MNHEY and CDR2 is SVGEGT. Trimming removed 4 bases from V and 0 bases from J; junction bases left unmatched: 8. DNA for the CDR3: TGTGCCAGCAGTTCGGTCCCGGGACTAGCGGGAGGTAGCACAGATACGCAGTATTTT. This sequence encodes CASSSVPGLAGGSTDTQYF.

The chain is built from TRBV5-1 and TRBJ2-5, with TRBD2 as a possible D gene (5 bases). Trimming removed 4 bases at V and 3 bases at J, with 10 bases between. Germline V gene sequence: CDR1 SGHRS, CDR2 YFSETQ. The CDR3 contains 13 residues. CDR3 DNA sequence: TGCGCCAGCAGCGACACTAGGAAAGAGACCCAGTACTTC. Translating it yields CASSDTRKETQYF.

J is TRBJ2-1 and V is TRBV6-2 or TRBV6-3, with D possibly TRBD2 on 7 matching bases. The V end was cut by 2 bases, the J end by 9 bases, with 8 bases between. The germline V gene has CDR1 MNHEY and CDR2 SVGEGT. The CDR3 contains 12 residues. In nucleotides, the CDR3 is TGTGCCAGCAGTTACAGGGGGGGTGAGCAGTTCTTC. Translating it yields CASSYRGGEQFF.

V gene TRBV18 combines with J gene TRBJ1-2, with D unclear. V was clipped by 1 base and J by 3 bases, with 6 bases between them. Germline lookup yields CDR1 KGHSH and CDR2 LQKENI. The CDR3 is 13 amino acids. The CDR3 region has the DNA TGTGCCAGCTCACCACGTCAGGACTATGGCTACACCTTC. Protein sequence: CASSPRQDYGYTF. Supplemented by reference TRBV18 and TRBJ1-2, the full variable domain reads NAGVMQNPRHLVRRRGQEARLRCSPMKGHSHVYWYRQLPEEGLKFMVYLQKENIIDESGMPKERFSAEFPKEGPSILRIQQVVRGDSAAYFCASSPRQDYGYTFGSGTRLTVV.

The chain recombines TRBV7-2 with TRBJ2-1; D is possibly TRBD2 (5 bases). V was pared by 5 bases and J by 3 bases, with 8 bases between. Germline CDR1 reads SGHTA; CDR2 reads FQGNSA. The CDR3 runs to 13 residues. The chain's CDR3 is CASSITSYNEQFF. The DNA for the CDR3 is TGTGCCAGCAGCATAACTAGCTACAATGAGCAGTTCTTC.

This chain connects TRBV2 to TRBJ1-2, with TRBD1 matching 11 bases. This CDR3 is 14 amino acids long. Germline V CDR1 and CDR2: SNHLY, FYNNEI. With V trimmed by 5 bases and J by 8 bases, 7 bases remained unmatched. The CDR3 region is CASSLDRGLRGYTF. For the CDR3, the DNA is TGTGCCAGCAGTTTGGACAGGGGGCTGAGGGGCTACACCTTC.

The J gene is TRBJ1-2, the V gene TRBV7-3, with a tentative D call TRBD1 (6 bases). CDR3 size: 14 residues. CDR1 and CDR2 (germline): SGHTA, FQGTGA. Between the trimmed V and J ends, which lost 2 bases and 6 bases, there was a span of 13 bases. In DNA form, the CDR3 reads TGTGCCAGCAGCTTAGAAGGGGGAAGAGATGGCTACACCTTC. Translation gives CASSLEGGRDGYTF.

This clone has just one count. This chain uses TRBV3-1 (or the pseudogene TRBV3-2) with TRBJ1-5, with 7 bases that match TRBD1. Germline V gives CDR1 LGHDT, CDR2 YNNKEL (reference sequence). V gave up 1 base and J gave up 7 bases; unmatched junction bases: 10. The CDR3 totals 16 residues. This CDR3 reads CASSQGPDRVRQPQHF. The CDR3 DNA sequence: TGTGCCAGCAGCCAAGGCCCAGACAGGGTTAGACAGCCCCAGCATTTT.

This chain connects TRBV4-3 to TRBJ2-5; 8 bases align to TRBD1. Unmatched junction bases numbered 8, after V lost 4 bases and J lost 4 bases. The CDR3 runs 15 residues. Looked up from germline, CDR1 is LGHNA and CDR2 is YSLEER. The CDR3 loop is CASSLDRGNGETQYF. The CDR3 DNA reads as TGCGCCAGCAGCCTAGACAGGGGAAACGGAGAGACCCAGTACTTC.

The J gene is TRBJ2-3, the V gene TRBV7-9, with a possible D match to TRBD1 (5 bases). This CDR3 contains 15 residues. Trimming pared 5 bases from V and 2 bases from J, leaving 14 bases between. Germline CDR1 and CDR2: SEHNR and FQNEAQ (reference sequence). CDR3 loop: CASSLYLGDTDTQYF. The CDR3 DNA reads as TGTGCCAGCAGCCTATATTTAGGGGACACAGATACGCAGTATTTT.

With regard to this clone: Other DNA sequences in this specimen translate into the identical CDR3. The chain joins TRBV5-6 to TRBJ2-1, with a possible D match to TRBD2 (5 bases). The CDR3 is 14 amino acids. Germline V gives CDR1 SGHDT, CDR2 YYEEEE. V shed 0 bases and J shed 2 bases, with 6 bases lying between them. The DNA of the CDR3 is TGTGCCAGCAGCTTGGCCGGGGCCTACAATGAGCAGTTCTTC. Its protein product is CASSLAGAYNEQFF. Drawing the rest from reference TRBV5-6 and TRBJ2-1, the complete variable domain is DAGVTQSPTHLIKTRGQQVTLRCSPKSGHDTVSWYQQALGQGPQFIFQYYEEEERQRGNFPDRFSGHQFPNYSSELNVNALLLGDSALYLCASSLAGAYNEQFFGPGTRLTVL.

The rearrangement uses TRBV28 and TRBJ2-7, with TRBD1 matching over 10 bases. CDR3 length: 13 amino acids. In germline, CDR1 is MDHEN, CDR2 SYDVKM. V trimming: 5 bases; J trimming: 12 bases; junction bases outside the gene matches: 10. The DNA of the CDR3 is TGTGCCAGCAGTCAATATCGACAGGGGGCTATGTACTTC. Protein product: CASSQYRQGAMYF.

The chain employs TRBV29-1 and TRBJ2-6, with 9 bases aligning to TRBD1. The ends lost 6 bases at V and 0 bases at J; junction bases unmatched: 6. The CDR3 loop spans 16 amino acids. Germline V gene data show CDR1 as SQVTM and CDR2 as ANQGSEA. The CDR3 is CSVGDREVSGANVLTF. DNA for the CDR3: TGCAGCGTAGGGGACAGGGAAGTCTCTGGGGCCAACGTCCTGACTTTC.

V is TRBV30 and J is TRBJ2-1, with D possibly matching TRBD2 (6 bases). The CDR3 consists of 13 residues. Germline V gene sequence: CDR1 GTSNPN, CDR2 SVGIG (reference sequence). V was trimmed by 4 bases and J by 10 bases, leaving 17 bases between them. The CDR3 coding sequence is TGTGCCTGGACCCCCGGCGGGACTCACGAGCAGTTCTTC. Protein sequence: CAWTPGGTHEQFF.